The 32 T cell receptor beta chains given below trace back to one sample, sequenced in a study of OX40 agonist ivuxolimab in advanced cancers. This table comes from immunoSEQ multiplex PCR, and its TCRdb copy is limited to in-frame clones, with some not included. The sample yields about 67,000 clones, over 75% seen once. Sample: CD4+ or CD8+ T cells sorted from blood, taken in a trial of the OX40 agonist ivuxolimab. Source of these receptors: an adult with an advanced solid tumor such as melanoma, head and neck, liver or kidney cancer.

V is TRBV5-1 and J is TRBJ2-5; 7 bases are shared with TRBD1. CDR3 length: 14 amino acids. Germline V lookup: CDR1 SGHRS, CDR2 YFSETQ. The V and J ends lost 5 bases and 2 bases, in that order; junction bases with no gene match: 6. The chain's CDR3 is CASRRGQIQETQYF. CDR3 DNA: TGCGCCAGCAGGAGGGGGCAGATACAAGAGACCCAGTACTTC.

The CDR3, as DNA: TGTGCCAGCAGCTTGGACAGCACAGATACGCAGTATTTT. Translated: CASSLDSTDTQYF. The V gene is TRBV5-4, the J gene TRBJ2-3; D gene ambiguous. The CDR3 totals 13 residues. The germline V and J ends were trimmed by 0 bases and 0 bases, with 2 bases remaining between them. Germline V gene data show CDR1 as SGHNT and CDR2 as YYREEE (reference sequence).

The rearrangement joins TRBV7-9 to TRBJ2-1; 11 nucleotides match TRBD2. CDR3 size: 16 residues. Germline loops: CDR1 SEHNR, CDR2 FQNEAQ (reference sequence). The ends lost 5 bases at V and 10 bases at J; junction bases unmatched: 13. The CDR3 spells CASSREGTSGHEEQFF. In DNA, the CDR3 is TGTGCCAGCAGCCGCGAGGGGACTAGCGGTCACGAAGAGCAGTTCTTC. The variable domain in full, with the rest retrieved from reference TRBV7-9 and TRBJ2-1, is DTGVSQNPRHKITKRGQNVTFRCDPISEHNRLYWYRQTLGQGPEFLTYFQNEAQLEKSRLLSDRFSAERPKGSFSTLEIQRTEQGDSAMYLCASSREGTSGHEEQFFGPGTRLTVL.

The CDR3 DNA follows: TGTGCCCAGGAACTTTCGAACACCGGGGAGCTGTTTTTT. Protein sequence: CAQELSNTGELFF. V gene TRBV6-1 combines with J gene TRBJ2-2; D unresolved. V was clipped by 11 bases and J by 0 bases, with 10 bases between them. CDR1 is MNHNS, CDR2 SASEGT, per germline. The CDR3 is 13 amino acids.

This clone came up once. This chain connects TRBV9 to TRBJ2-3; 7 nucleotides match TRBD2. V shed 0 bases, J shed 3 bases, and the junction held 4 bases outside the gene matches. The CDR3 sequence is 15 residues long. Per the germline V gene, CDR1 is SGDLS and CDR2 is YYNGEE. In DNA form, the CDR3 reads TGTGCCAGCAGCGTAGATCCTAGCGGTACAGATACGCAGTATTTT. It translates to CASSVDPSGTDTQYF.

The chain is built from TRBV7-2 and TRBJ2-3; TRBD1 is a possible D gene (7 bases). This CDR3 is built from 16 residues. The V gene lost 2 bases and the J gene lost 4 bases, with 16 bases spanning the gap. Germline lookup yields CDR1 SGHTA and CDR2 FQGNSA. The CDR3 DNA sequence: TGTGCCAGCAGCTTACGGGGGCTAGGGGGCGCAGATACGCAGTATTTT. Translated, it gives CASSLRGLGGADTQYF.

The CDR3 coding sequence is TGTGCCAGCGCTAGAGGGGGGAGTTCCTACGAGCAGTACTTC. Its translation: CASARGGSSYEQYF. The chain combines TRBV7-9 with TRBJ2-7; D could derive from TRBD1 or TRBD2 (6 bases each). V was cut by 8 bases and J by 1 base, with 15 bases left in between. Germline V gene lookup returns CDR1 SEHNR and CDR2 FQNEAQ (reference sequence). The CDR3 spans 14 residues.

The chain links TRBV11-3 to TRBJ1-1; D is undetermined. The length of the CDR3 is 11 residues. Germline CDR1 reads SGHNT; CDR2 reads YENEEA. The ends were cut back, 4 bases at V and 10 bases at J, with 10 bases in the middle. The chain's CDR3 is CASSSGLLAFF. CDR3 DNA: TGTGCCAGCAGCTCCGGACTACTAGCTTTCTTT.

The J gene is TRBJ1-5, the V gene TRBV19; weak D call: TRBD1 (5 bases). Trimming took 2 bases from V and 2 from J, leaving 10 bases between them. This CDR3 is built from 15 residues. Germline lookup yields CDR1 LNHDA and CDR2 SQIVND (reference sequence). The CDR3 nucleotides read TGTGCCAGTAGTATATCGGGGGTACGCAATCAGCCCCAGCATTTT. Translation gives CASSISGVRNQPQHF. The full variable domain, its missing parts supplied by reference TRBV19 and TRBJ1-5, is DGGITQSPKYLFRKEGQNVTLSCEQNLNHDAMYWYRQDPGQGLRLIYYSQIVNDFQKGDIAEGYSVSREKKESFPLTVTSAQKNPTAFYLCASSISGVRNQPQHFGDGTRLSIL.

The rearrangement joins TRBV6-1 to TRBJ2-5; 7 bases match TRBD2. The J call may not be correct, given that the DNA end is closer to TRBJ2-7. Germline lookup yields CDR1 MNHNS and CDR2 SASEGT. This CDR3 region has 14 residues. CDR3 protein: CASSDLGRVYEQYF. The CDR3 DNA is TGTGCCAGCAGTGACCTGGGGAGGGTTTACGAGCAGTACTTC.

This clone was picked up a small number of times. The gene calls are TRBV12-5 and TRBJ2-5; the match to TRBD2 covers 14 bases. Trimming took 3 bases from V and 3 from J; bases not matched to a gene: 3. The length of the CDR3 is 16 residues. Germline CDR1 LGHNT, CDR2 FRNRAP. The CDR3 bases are TGTGCTAGTGGTTTAGTGGGACTAGCGGGGGAAGAGACCCAGTACTTC. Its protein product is CASGLVGLAGEETQYF.

The CDR3 DNA sequence: TGTGCCAGCAGTTTTGCTCGGGGTCAGCCCCAGCATTTT. Its translation: CASSFARGQPQHF. The chain joins TRBV28 to TRBJ1-5, with no clear D. CDR1 and CDR2 (germline): MDHEN, SYDVKM. V shed 3 bases and J shed 6 bases, with 9 bases lying between them. The CDR3 contains 13 residues.

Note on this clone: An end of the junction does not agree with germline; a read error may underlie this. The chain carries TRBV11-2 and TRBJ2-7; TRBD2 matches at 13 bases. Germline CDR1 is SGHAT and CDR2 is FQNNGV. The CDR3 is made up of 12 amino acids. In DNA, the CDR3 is TGTGCCAGCAGCCCAGGACTAGCGGGAGAAGACTTC. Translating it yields CASSPGLAGEDF. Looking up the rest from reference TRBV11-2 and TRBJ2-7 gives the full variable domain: EAGVAQSPRYKIIEKRQSVAFWCNPISGHATLYWYQQILGQGPKLLIQFQNNGVVDDSQLPKDRFSAERLKGVDSTLKIQPAKLEDSAVYLCASSPGLAGEDFGPGTRLTVT.

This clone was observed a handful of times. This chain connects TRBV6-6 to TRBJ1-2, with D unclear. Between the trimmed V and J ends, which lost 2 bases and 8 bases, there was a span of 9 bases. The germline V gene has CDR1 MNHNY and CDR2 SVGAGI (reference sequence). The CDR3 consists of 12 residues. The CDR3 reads CASSYAAGGYTF. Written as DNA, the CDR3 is TGTGCCAGCAGTTACGCCGCCGGAGGCTACACCTTC.

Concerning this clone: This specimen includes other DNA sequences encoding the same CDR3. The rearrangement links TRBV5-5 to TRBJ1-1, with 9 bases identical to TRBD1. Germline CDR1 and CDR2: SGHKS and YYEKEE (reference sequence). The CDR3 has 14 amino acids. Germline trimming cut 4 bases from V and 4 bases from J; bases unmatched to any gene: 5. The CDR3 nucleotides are TGTGCCAGCAGCCTGGGACAGGGAGCCACTGAAGCTTTCTTT. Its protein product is CASSLGQGATEAFF. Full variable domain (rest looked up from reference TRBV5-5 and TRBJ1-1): DAGVTQSPTHLIKTRGQQVTLRCSPISGHKSVSWYQQVLGQGPQFIFQYYEKEERGRGNFPDRFSARQFPNYSSELNVNALLLGDSALYLCASSLGQGATEAFFGQGTRLTVV.

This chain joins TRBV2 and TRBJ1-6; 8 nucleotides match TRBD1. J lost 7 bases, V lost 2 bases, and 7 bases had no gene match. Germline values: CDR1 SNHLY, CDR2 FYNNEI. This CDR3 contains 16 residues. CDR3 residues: CASSERDRTGNSPLHF. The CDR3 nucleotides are TGTGCCAGCAGTGAACGGGACCGGACAGGGAATTCACCCCTCCACTTT.

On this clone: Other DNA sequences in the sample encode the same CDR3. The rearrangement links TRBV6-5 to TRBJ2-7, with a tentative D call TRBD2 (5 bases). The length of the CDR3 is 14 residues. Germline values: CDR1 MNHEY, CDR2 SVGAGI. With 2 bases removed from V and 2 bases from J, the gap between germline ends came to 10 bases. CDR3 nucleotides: TGTGCCAGCAGTTACGGGCGCGGGCCCTACGAGCAGTACTTC. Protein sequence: CASSYGRGPYEQYF.

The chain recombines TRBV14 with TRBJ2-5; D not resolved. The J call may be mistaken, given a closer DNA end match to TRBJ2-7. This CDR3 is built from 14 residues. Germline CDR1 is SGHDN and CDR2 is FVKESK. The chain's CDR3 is CASSPALPPYEQYF. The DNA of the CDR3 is TGTGCCAGCAGCCCGGCCCTTCCCCCCTACGAGCAGTACTTC.

CDR3 loop: CASSQDLPNSGNTIYF. The CDR3 DNA follows: TGTGCCAGCAGCCAAGATTTGCCCAACTCTGGAAACACCATATATTTT. J is TRBJ1-3 and V is TRBV9; D ambiguous. The germline gives CDR1 SGDLS, CDR2 YYNGEE. V gave up 4 bases and J gave up 0 bases, with 14 bases separating them. CDR3 size: 16 residues.

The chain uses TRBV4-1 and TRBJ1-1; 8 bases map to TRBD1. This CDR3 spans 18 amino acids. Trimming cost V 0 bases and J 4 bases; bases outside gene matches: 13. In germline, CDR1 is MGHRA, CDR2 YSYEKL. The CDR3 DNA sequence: TGCGCCAGCAGCCAAGACCCCAAGCGAAGACAGGGGATCACTGAAGCTTTCTTT. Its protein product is CASSQDPKRRQGITEAFF.

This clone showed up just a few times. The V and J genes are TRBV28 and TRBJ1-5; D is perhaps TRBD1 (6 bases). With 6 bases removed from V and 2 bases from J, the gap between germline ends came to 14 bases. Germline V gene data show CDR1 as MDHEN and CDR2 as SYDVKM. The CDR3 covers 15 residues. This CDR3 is CASRPTGRGNQPQHF. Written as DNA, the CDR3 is TGTGCCAGCAGACCAACAGGGAGGGGCAATCAGCCCCAGCATTTT.

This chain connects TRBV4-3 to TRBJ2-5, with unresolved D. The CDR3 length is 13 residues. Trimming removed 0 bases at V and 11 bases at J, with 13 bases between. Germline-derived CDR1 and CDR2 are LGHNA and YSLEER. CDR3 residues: CASSQERGLGQYF. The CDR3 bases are TGCGCCAGCAGCCAAGAACGTGGGCTGGGTCAGTACTTC.

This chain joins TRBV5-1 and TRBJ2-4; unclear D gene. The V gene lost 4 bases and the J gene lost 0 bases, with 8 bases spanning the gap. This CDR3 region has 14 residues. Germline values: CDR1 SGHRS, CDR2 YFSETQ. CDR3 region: CASSQTLAKNIQYF. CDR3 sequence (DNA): TGCGCCAGCAGCCAGACACTAGCCAAAAACATTCAGTACTTC.

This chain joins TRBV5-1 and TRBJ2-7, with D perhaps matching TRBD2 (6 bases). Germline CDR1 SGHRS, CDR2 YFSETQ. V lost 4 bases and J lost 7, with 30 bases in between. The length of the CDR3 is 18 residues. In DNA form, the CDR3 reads TGCGCCAGCAGCCCGCGGCCCGCCGGAGGAACGGGGGTAGGGGAGCAGTACTTC. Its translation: CASSPRPAGGTGVGEQYF.

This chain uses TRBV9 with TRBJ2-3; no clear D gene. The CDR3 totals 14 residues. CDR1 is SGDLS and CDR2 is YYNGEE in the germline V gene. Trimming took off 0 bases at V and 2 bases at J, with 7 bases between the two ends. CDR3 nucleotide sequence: TGTGCCAGCAGCGTAGCCGGCAACACAGATACGCAGTATTTT. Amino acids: CASSVAGNTDTQYF.

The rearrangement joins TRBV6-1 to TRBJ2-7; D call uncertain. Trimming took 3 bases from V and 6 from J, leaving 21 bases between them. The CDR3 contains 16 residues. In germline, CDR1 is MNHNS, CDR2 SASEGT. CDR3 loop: CASSDEEGIPESEQYF. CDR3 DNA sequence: TGTGCCAGCAGTGACGAGGAAGGAATCCCCGAATCCGAGCAGTACTTC.

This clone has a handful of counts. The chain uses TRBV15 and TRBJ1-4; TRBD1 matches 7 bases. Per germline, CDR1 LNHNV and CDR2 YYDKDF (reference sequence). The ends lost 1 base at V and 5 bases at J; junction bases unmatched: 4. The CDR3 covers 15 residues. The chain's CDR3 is CATSRAGTENEKLFF. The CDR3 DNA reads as TGTGCCACCAGCAGAGCGGGGACAGAGAATGAAAAACTGTTTTTT.

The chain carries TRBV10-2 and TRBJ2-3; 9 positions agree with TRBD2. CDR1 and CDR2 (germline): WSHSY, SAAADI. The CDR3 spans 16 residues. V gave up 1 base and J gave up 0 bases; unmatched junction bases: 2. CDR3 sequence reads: CASSEFSGGSTDTQYF. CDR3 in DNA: TGCGCCAGCAGTGAGTTTAGCGGGGGCAGCACAGATACGCAGTATTTT.

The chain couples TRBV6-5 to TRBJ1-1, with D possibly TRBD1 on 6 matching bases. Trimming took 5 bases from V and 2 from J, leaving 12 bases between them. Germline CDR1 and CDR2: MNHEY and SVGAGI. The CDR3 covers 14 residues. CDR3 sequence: CASSPTGSNTEAFF. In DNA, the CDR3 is TGTGCCAGCAGTCCGACAGGCTCAAACACTGAAGCTTTCTTT.

The CDR3 sequence: CASSPGTGSGANVLTF. The CDR3 bases are TGTGCCAGCTCACCCGGGACAGGCTCTGGGGCCAACGTCCTGACTTTC. This chain links TRBV18 with TRBJ2-6; 8 bases are shared with TRBD1. The germline V gene has CDR1 KGHSH and CDR2 LQKENI. With 3 bases clipped from V and 0 bases from J, the junction kept 1 base outside the gene matches. There are 16 residues in the CDR3.

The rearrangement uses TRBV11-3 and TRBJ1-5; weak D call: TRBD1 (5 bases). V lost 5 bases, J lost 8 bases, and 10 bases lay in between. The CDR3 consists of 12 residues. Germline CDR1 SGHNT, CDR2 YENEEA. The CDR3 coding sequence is TGTGCCAGCAGCCCCAGGGAGAAGCCCCAGCATTTT. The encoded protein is CASSPREKPQHF.

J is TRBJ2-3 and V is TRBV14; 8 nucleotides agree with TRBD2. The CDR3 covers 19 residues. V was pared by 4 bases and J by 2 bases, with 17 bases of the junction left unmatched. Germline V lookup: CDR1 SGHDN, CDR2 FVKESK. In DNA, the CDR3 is TGTGCCAGCAGCCTCAAAGACAGGTCGACGGGAGGGTCCACAGATACGCAGTATTTT. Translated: CASSLKDRSTGGSTDTQYF.